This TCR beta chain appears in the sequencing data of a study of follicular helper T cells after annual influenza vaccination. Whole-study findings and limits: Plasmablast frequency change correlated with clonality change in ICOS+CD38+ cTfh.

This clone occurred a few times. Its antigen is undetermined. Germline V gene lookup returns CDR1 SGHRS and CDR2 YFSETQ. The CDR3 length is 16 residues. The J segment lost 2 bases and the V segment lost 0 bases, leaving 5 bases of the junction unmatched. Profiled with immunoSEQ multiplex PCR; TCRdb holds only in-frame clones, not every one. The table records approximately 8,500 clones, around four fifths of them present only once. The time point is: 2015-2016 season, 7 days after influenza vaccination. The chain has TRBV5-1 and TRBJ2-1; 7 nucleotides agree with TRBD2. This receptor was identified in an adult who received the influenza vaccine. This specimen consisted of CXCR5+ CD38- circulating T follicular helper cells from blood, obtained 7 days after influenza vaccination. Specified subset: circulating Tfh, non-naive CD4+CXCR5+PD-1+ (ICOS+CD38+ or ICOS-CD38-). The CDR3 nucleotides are TGCGCCAGCAGCTTGGCGGTGGGGGGGACCTACAATGAGCAGTTCTTC. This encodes CASSLAVGGTYNEQFF.